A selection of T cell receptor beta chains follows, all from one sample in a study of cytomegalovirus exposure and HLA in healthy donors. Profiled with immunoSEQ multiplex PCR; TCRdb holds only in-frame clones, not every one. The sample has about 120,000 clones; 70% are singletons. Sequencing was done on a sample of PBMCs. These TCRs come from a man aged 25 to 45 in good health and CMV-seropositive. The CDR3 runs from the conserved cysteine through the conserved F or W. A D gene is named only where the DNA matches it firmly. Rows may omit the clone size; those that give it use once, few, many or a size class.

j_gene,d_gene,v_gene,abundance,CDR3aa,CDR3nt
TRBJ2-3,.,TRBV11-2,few,CASSSLGSSDTQYF,TGTGCCAGCAGCTCTCTAGGGAGCTCGGATACGCAGTATTTT
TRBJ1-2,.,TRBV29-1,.,CSVARQDNYGYTF,TGCAGCGTCGCACGACAGGATAACTATGGCTACACCTTC
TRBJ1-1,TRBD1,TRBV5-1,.,CASSLEYEGAEAFF,TGCGCCAGCAGCTTGGAATATGAGGGGGCGGAAGCTTTCTTT
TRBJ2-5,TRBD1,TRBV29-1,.,CSAPRGRGETQYF,TGCAGCGCACCCAGGGGGCGAGGAGAGACCCAGTACTTC
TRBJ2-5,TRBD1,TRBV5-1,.,CASSEGQIQETQYF,TGCGCCAGCAGCGAGGGACAGATCCAAGAGACCCAGTACTTC
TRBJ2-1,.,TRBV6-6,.,CASSYVDKNEQFF,TGTGCCAGCAGTTACGTGGACAAGAATGAGCAGTTCTTC
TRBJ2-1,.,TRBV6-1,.,CASSDRYNEQFF,TGTGCCAGCAGTGACAGGTACAATGAGCAGTTCTTC
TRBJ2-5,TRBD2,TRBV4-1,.,CASSQALLAGGPGETQYF,TGCGCCAGCAGCCAAGCCTTACTAGCGGGGGGGCCCGGGGAGACCCAGTACTTC
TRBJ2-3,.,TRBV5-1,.,CANSFGGADTQYF,TGCGCCAACAGCTTTGGGGGGGCTGATACGCAGTATTTT
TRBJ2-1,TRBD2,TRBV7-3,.,CASSPRTSGGYNEQFF,TGTGCCAGCAGCCCCCGAACTAGCGGGGGCTACAATGAGCAGTTCTTC
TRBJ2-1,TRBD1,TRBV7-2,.,CASSLGQGYNEQFF,TGTGCCAGCAGCTTGGGACAGGGCTACAATGAGCAGTTCTTC
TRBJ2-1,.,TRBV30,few,CAWSDFYNEQFF,TGTGCCTGGAGTGACTTTTACAATGAGCAGTTCTTC
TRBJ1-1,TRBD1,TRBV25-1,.,CASGGDRGQTFF,TGTGCCTCCGGGGGGGACAGGGGGCAAACTTTCTTT
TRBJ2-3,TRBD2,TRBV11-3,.,CASRSFAGGGTTDTQYF,TGTGCCAGCCGTTCCTTTGCGGGAGGAGGTACCACAGATACGCAGTATTTT
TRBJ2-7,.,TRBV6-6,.,CASSSQGNYEQYF,TGTGCCAGCAGTTCTCAGGGAAACTACGAGCAGTACTTC
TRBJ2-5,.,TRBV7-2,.,CASSEAPSNRETQYF,TGTGCCAGCAGCGAGGCCCCTAGCAATAGGGAGACCCAGTACTTC
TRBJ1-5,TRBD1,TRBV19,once,CASTGRGGTGNQPQHF,TGTGCCAGTACGGGGCGAGGGGGCACGGGCAATCAGCCCCAGCATTTT
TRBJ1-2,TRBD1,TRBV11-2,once,CASSKPLGQKLNNYGYTF,TGTGCCAGCAGCAAACCCTTGGGACAGAAGTTGAATAACTATGGCTACACCTTC
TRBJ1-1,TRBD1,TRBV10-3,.,CAISESGDRFSEAFF,TGTGCCATCAGTGAGTCGGGGGACAGGTTCTCTGAAGCTTTCTTT
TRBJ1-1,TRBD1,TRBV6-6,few,CASSSRDRMNTEAFF,TGTGCCAGCAGTTCCCGGGACAGAATGAACACTGAAGCTTTCTTT
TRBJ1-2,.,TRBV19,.,CASTEGGRAYGYTF,TGTGCCAGCACTGAAGGAGGCCGGGCCTATGGCTACACCTTC
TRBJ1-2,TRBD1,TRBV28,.,CASSRQGPYGYTF,TGTGCCAGCAGTCGACAGGGGCCCTATGGCTACACCTTC
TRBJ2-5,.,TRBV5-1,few,CASRDSGSSSETQYF,TGCGCCAGCAGAGATTCGGGATCCTCGAGTGAGACCCAGTACTTC
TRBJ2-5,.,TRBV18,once,CASSPQNQQETQYF,TGTGCCAGCTCACCACAAAACCAGCAAGAGACCCAGTACTTC
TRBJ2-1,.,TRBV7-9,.,CASSSHINEQFF,TGTGCCAGCAGCTCTCACATAAATGAGCAGTTCTTC
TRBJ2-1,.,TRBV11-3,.,CASSLAPRYPNPPLEQFF,TGTGCCAGCAGCTTAGCACCTAGATATCCGAATCCTCCCCTCGAGCAGTTCTTC
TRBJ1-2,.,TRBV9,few,CASSPEEGDYYGYTF,TGTGCCAGCAGCCCCGAGGAGGGTGATTACTATGGCTACACCTTC
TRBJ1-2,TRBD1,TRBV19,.,CASSIQGQGLNYGYTF,TGTGCCAGTAGTATACAAGGACAGGGGCTTAACTATGGCTACACCTTC
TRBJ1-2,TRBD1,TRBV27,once,CASSYLPRTGAEGYTF,TGTGCCAGCAGCTACCTACCTAGGACAGGGGCGGAGGGCTACACCTTC
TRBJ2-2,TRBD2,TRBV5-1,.,CASSVRTSGRANTGELFF,TGCGCCAGCAGCGTAAGGACTAGCGGGAGGGCCAACACCGGGGAGCTGTTTTTT
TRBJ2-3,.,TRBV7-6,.,CASSLLGGGESTDTQYF,TGTGCCAGCAGCTTACTAGGGGGGGGAGAGAGCACAGATACGCAGTATTTT
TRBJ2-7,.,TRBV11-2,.,CASSLEKNSYYEQYF,TGTGCCAGCAGCTTAGAAAAGAACAGCTACTACGAGCAGTACTTC